These 9 T cell receptor beta chains were sequenced from one sample in a study of shared clonotypes between healthy human individuals (TCRdb year 2020). Receptors were amplified or captured by the immunoSEQ multiplex PCR assay. The source is immuneACCESS, and TCRdb retained only in-frame sequences with V and J called. Part of the clones is not carried over; for the studies checked, unresolved V genes explain less than half of this, and the remainder is unexplained. This sample is represented by about 480,000 clones; nearly 80% of them were singletons. The top ten clonotypes cover around 13% of the sample. Sequencing was carried out using PBMCs. These receptors all come from a middle-aged woman in good health. Some clones in this sample may be carry-over from other donors' samples.

The chain joins TRBV25-1 to TRBJ2-5, with 8 bases matching TRBD1. CDR3 length equals 14 residues. Losses at the gene ends were 2 bases for V and 6 bases for J; bases not matched to a gene: 5. CDR1 MGHDK and CDR2 SYGVNS come from the germline V gene. The CDR3, as DNA: TGTGCCAGCAGTGAACCAGGGGGCGAAAAGACCCAGTACTTC. Its translation is CASSEPGGEKTQYF.

The chain recombines TRBV27 with TRBJ1-4; no clear D. Germline lookup yields CDR1 MNHEY and CDR2 SMNVEV (reference sequence). The V and J ends lost 0 bases and 8 bases respectively, with 10 bases between them. CDR3 size: 14 residues. CDR3 sequence reads: CASSLSGTLEKLFF. Here the CDR3 DNA reads TGTGCCAGCAGTTTATCGGGTACCCTGGAAAAACTGTTTTTT.

This clone was counted between two and nine times. This chain connects TRBV27 to TRBJ1-5; 7 nucleotides match TRBD1. The CDR3 consists of 15 residues. Unmatched junction bases numbered 10, after V lost 2 bases and J lost 9 bases. Germline loops: CDR1 MNHEY, CDR2 SMNVEV (reference sequence). DNA of the CDR3: TGTGCCAGCAGTTTAGGCCGACAGGGACTTTCGCCCCAGCATTTT. This gives the protein CASSLGRQGLSPQHF.

The chain joins TRBV4-2 to TRBJ1-2; D gene unclear. Trimming took 1 base from V and 2 from J, leaving 11 bases between them. Germline V gene data show CDR1 as LGHNA and CDR2 as YNFKEQ. CDR3 length: 15 amino acids. The CDR3 region has the DNA TGTGCCAGCAGCCAAGTCAAAGCGGGGAACTATGGCTACACCTTC. Translation gives CASSQVKAGNYGYTF.

The chain recombines TRBV7-9 with TRBJ2-7; 9 bases are shared with TRBD2. In germline, CDR1 is SEHNR, CDR2 FQNEAQ (reference sequence). The V segment lost 5 bases and the J segment 0 bases; nucleotides outside the gene matches: 11. The CDR3 has 17 residues. This CDR3 reads CASSLSRLAATSYEQYF. For the CDR3, the DNA is TGTGCCAGCAGCCTATCCAGACTAGCGGCTACCTCCTACGAGCAGTACTTC.

The chain couples TRBV30 to TRBJ2-1; 8 bases match TRBD2. CDR1 and CDR2 (germline): GTSNPN, SVGIG (reference sequence). J was trimmed by 8 bases and V by 0 bases; bases with no gene match: 12. CDR3 length: 16 amino acids. DNA of the CDR3: TGTGCCTGGAGTGTGTGGACGGGAGGGTTCGGGGATGAGCAGTTCTTC. As protein: CAWSVWTGGFGDEQFF.

Regarding this clone: Distinct nucleotide sequences in the sample also encode this CDR3. The chain couples TRBV18 to TRBJ2-5, with TRBD2 identical over 8 bases. Germline CDR1 and CDR2: KGHSH and LQKENI. After removal of 3 bases from V and 5 bases from J, the junction contained 2 bases not matched to a gene. CDR3 length: 13 residues. The CDR3 nucleotides are TGTGCCAGCTCACCCGGGACTAGGGAGACCCAGTACTTC. Its translation: CASSPGTRETQYF.

As regards this clone: Other nucleotide sequences from this sample produce the same CDR3. The rearrangement links TRBV28 to TRBJ1-5; D call uncertain. The CDR3 is made up of 14 amino acids. Deletions cut 1 base from V and 4 bases from J, with 8 bases between. CDR1 is MDHEN and CDR2 is SYDVKM in the germline V gene. The CDR3 spells CASSLFRGNQPQHF. The CDR3 coding sequence is TGTGCCAGCAGTTTATTTCGGGGAAATCAGCCCCAGCATTTT. Full variable domain (rest looked up from reference TRBV28 and TRBJ1-5): DVKVTQSSRYLVKRTGEKVFLECVQDMDHENMFWYRQDPGLGLRLIYFSYDVKMKEKGDIPEGYSVSREKKERFSLILESASTNQTSMYLCASSLFRGNQPQHFGDGTRLSIL.

V and J are TRBV21-1 and TRBJ2-7. TRBV21-1 is termed a pseudogene. The CDR3 has 13 amino acids. CDR3 DNA: TGTGCCAGCAGCAATGGAACCCGCTACGAGCAGTACTTC. Translating it yields CASSNGTRYEQYF.